Listed below are T cell receptor beta chains from one sample, sequenced in a study of blood T cell repertoires in COVID-19. Libraries were prepared by immunoSEQ multiplex PCR; TCRdb keeps only in-frame clonotypes and omits some of them. The table lists 200,000 to 250,000 clones, roughly 89% of them singletons. Material for sequencing was PBMCs or T cells enriched from blood (not recorded which). The receptor set was obtained from a young man who had been exposed to COVID-19. The CDR3 runs from the conserved cysteine through the conserved F or W. D genes are given only for firm matches. Not every row has a clone size; where given, it reads once, few, many or a size class.

abundance	d_gene	v_gene	j_gene	CDR3nt	CDR3aa
NA	NA	TRBV3-1/TRBV3-2	TRBJ2-3	TGTGCCAGCAGCCAAGATTGGGCTCCCCTTGGGGATACGCAGTATTTT	CASSQDWAPLGDTQYF
NA	TRBD1	TRBV15	TRBJ1-3	TGTGCCACCAGCAGGGGGACAGGGTCTGGAAACACCATATATTTT	CATSRGTGSGNTIYF
NA	TRBD1	TRBV6-2/TRBV6-3	TRBJ1-6	TGTGCCAGCAGTTACTCCGGGACAGGGGCAAGCTCCTATAATTCACCCCTCCACTTT	CASSYSGTGASSYNSPLHF
NA	NA	TRBV5-1	TRBJ2-1	TGCGCCAGCAGCTTGGCCGGGAATGAGCAGTTCTTC	CASSLAGNEQFF
NA	NA	TRBV2	TRBJ2-2	TGTGCCAGCAGCAGGTCCGGGGAGCTGTTTTTT	CASSRSGELFF
NA	NA	TRBV11-2	TRBJ1-2	TGTGCCAGCAGCTTACAGGGAATCGGCTACACCTTC	CASSLQGIGYTF
NA	TRBD2	TRBV4-1	TRBJ2-7	TGCGCCAGCAGTTCACCACGAGGGACTAGCGGCGAGCAGTACTTC	CASSSPRGTSGEQYF
NA	TRBD1	TRBV4-3	TRBJ2-3	TGCGCCAGCAGCCAAGAAACGGGACAGAAGTACACAGATACGCAGTATTTT	CASSQETGQKYTDTQYF
NA	NA	TRBV6-5	TRBJ1-2	TGTGCCAGCACCCCGCAGGGTATTGGTGGCTACACCTTC	CASTPQGIGGYTF
few	TRBD1	TRBV7-2	TRBJ1-3	TGTGCCAGCAGCCTAGGTCCCGACAGGGCGTGGGGAAACACCATATATTTT	CASSLGPDRAWGNTIYF
NA	NA	TRBV2	TRBJ2-3	TGTGCCGGGAAGGACAGAAACCCCACAGATACGCAGTATTTT	CAGKDRNPTDTQYF
NA	TRBD1	TRBV9	TRBJ2-7	TGTGCCAGCAGTCTTAGCCCCTACAGGGGGCAGGGCTACGAGCAGTACTTC	CASSLSPYRGQGYEQYF
NA	NA	TRBV5-1	TRBJ1-1	TGCGCCAGCCACGGCGAGGACAGTGAAGCTTTCTTT	CASHGEDSEAFF
NA	NA	TRBV2	TRBJ1-2	TGTGCCACTTCAAAAGGGGCCATCGGCTACACCTTC	CATSKGAIGYTF
NA	NA	TRBV27	TRBJ2-3	TGTGCCAGCAGTTCCTTGAGAGGGGGAAGCACAGATACGCAGTATTTT	CASSSLRGGSTDTQYF
NA	NA	TRBV4-1	TRBJ2-7	TGCGCCAGCAGCCAAGTCGGCGGTGTAGGATACGAGCAGTACTTC	CASSQVGGVGYEQYF
NA	NA	TRBV3-1/TRBV3-2	TRBJ2-1	TGTGCCAGCGCCGGCGCGGGTCTCTACAATGAGCAGTTCTTC	CASAGAGLYNEQFF
NA	TRBD1	TRBV18	TRBJ2-7	TGTGCCAGCTCACCTCTCCGGGACAGGACATCCTACGAGCAGTACTTC	CASSPLRDRTSYEQYF
NA	NA	TRBV5-1	TRBJ2-5	TGCGCCAGCAGCTTGTCGTCTATCCAAGAGACCCAGTACTTC	CASSLSSIQETQYF
NA	TRBD1	TRBV2	TRBJ1-1	TGTGCCAGCACCGGGACAGGGGGCCTGAACACTGAAGCTTTCTTT	CASTGTGGLNTEAFF
NA	NA	TRBV30	TRBJ1-2	TGTGCCTGGAATTCAGGGGATGGCTACACCTTC	CAWNSGDGYTF
NA	TRBD1	TRBV4-1	TRBJ2-7	TGCGCCAGCAGCTCCAGACAGGGGGCTAGCCCCAACGAGCAGTACTTC	CASSSRQGASPNEQYF
NA	NA	TRBV12-5	TRBJ1-1	TGTGCTAGTGGTTTACTTCTGACAGCGAACACTGAAGCTTTCTTT	CASGLLLTANTEAFF
NA	NA	TRBV30	TRBJ1-4	TGTGCCTGGAGTGTCATACAGGGTAGTGAAAAACTGTTTTTT	CAWSVIQGSEKLFF
NA	NA	TRBV7-9	TRBJ2-7	TGTGCCAGCAGCCGGCTCCAGGGAGGATCCTACGAGCAGTACTTC	CASSRLQGGSYEQYF
NA	NA	TRBV9	TRBJ2-5	TGTGCCAGCAGCGCGAGTGGAGTCCAAGAGACCCAGTACTTC	CASSASGVQETQYF
NA	TRBD2	TRBV5-5	TRBJ2-7	TGTGCCAGCAGCCTACGCGGGGGACCCTACGAGCAGTACTTC	CASSLRGGPYEQYF
NA	NA	TRBV20-1	TRBJ2-3	TGCAGTGGAGGGACAGATACGCAGTATTTT	CSGGTDTQYF
NA	NA	TRBV5-4	TRBJ1-1	TGTGCCAGCAGCTTGTTCTCGCGTTCTTTGAACACTGAAGCTTTCTTT	CASSLFSRSLNTEAFF
once	NA	TRBV20-1	TRBJ2-1	TGCAGTGCTAGTGACTATGAGCAGTTCTTC	CSASDYEQFF
NA	NA	TRBV30	TRBJ2-1	TGTGCCTGGACAGGGCTTGCGGGGCTCGCCGGTGAGCAGTTCTTC	CAWTGLAGLAGEQFF
NA	NA	TRBV20-1	TRBJ2-7	TGCAGTGCACGGACTTCTGGCGAGCAGTACTTC	CSARTSGEQYF
NA	TRBD2	TRBV7-8	TRBJ2-5	TGTGCCAGCAGCTTAGTTGGGCGGGGGGGTAATTTCGAGACCCAGTACTTC	CASSLVGRGGNFETQYF
NA	TRBD1	TRBV4-1	TRBJ2-2	TGCGCCAGCAGCCAAGCTCAGGGGGCCGGTGAGCTGTTTTTT	CASSQAQGAGELFF
NA	NA	TRBV7-2	TRBJ1-5	TGTGCCAGCAGCAGCAACAGGGACCAGCCCCAGCATTTT	CASSSNRDQPQHF
NA	NA	TRBV7-2	TRBJ2-3	TGTGCCAGCAGCTTGTCCGGGGGGCCCGCCATCGATACGCAGTATTTT	CASSLSGGPAIDTQYF
NA	TRBD2	TRBV4-2	TRBJ2-3	TGTGCCAGCAGCCAAGAAACCCCGCGGGGGGGCCGCACAGATACGCAGTATTTT	CASSQETPRGGRTDTQYF
NA	TRBD1	TRBV6-5	TRBJ1-4	TGTGCCAGCAGTTACATTACCAGGGGACAGCGGGAAAAACTGTTTTTT	CASSYITRGQREKLFF